These 15 T cell receptor beta chains share one sample of origin, sequenced in a study of blood T cell repertoires in COVID-19. Using immunoSEQ multiplex PCR, the repertoire was profiled, and TCRdb retains in-frame clones only, with some absent. The profile shows roughly 180,000 clones, roughly 86% of them singletons. The specimen sequenced was peripheral blood. These receptors were obtained from a woman under 40 with active or convalescent COVID-19.

The V gene is TRBV30, the J gene TRBJ1-6; weak D call: TRBD1 (5 bases). This CDR3 has 16 amino acids. The germline V and J ends were trimmed by 2 bases and 0 bases, with 11 bases remaining between them. In germline, CDR1 is GTSNPN, CDR2 SVGIG (reference sequence). CDR3 nucleotides: TGTGCCTGGAGTCGGACAAGCAGCTCCTATAATTCACCCCTCCACTTT. Translating it yields CAWSRTSSSYNSPLHF.

This clone was observed a single time. This chain connects TRBV11-2 to TRBJ1-5; D might be TRBD1 (6 bases). Germline values: CDR1 SGHAT, CDR2 FQNNGV. V lost 3 bases and J lost 4, with 10 bases in between. This CDR3 region has 14 residues. In DNA form, the CDR3 reads TGTGCCAGCAGCTTGGGCAGGGGTAATCAGCCCCAGCATTTT. Its protein product is CASSLGRGNQPQHF.

V gene TRBV7-9 combines with J gene TRBJ2-2; 11 nucleotides match TRBD2. Per the germline V gene, CDR1 is SEHNR and CDR2 is FQNEAQ (reference sequence). The CDR3 runs 17 residues. Trimming took 3 bases from V and 3 from J; bases not matched to a gene: 6. The CDR3 bases are TGTGCCAGCAGCTTTAGCGGGAGGGCCGAGGACACCGGGGAGCTGTTTTTT. Translation: CASSFSGRAEDTGELFF.

This sequence joins TRBV27 and TRBJ1-2; 7 bases match TRBD1. Germline CDR1 reads MNHEY; CDR2 reads SMNVEV (reference sequence). V lost 5 bases to trimming and J lost 2 bases; unmatched junction nucleotides: 5. The CDR3 runs 14 residues. The CDR3 here is CASSQDRLNYGYTF. CDR3 coding DNA: TGTGCCAGCAGTCAGGACAGGTTGAACTATGGCTACACCTTC.

The CDR3 sequence: CASSIIREVGTDTQYF. DNA of the CDR3: TGTGCCAGTAGTATCATCCGGGAGGTCGGAACAGATACGCAGTATTTT. The chain links TRBV19 to TRBJ2-3; 7 positions match TRBD2. V was clipped by 3 bases and J by 3 bases; unmatched bases: 9. CDR3 length equals 16 residues. CDR1 is LNHDA, CDR2 SQIVND, per germline (reference sequence). The whole variable domain, remainder taken from reference TRBV19 and TRBJ2-3, is DGGITQSPKYLFRKEGQNVTLSCEQNLNHDAMYWYRQDPGQGLRLIYYSQIVNDFQKGDIAEGYSVSREKKESFPLTVTSAQKNPTAFYLCASSIIREVGTDTQYFGPGTRLTVL.

The V and J genes are TRBV27 and TRBJ2-1, with a possible D match to TRBD2 (5 bases). The CDR3 length is 13 residues. Germline V gene data show CDR1 as MNHEY and CDR2 as SMNVEV (reference sequence). The ends were cut back, 6 bases at V and 6 bases at J, with 12 bases in the middle. DNA of the CDR3: TGTGCCAGCAGAGGAGGACTGAGCAATGAGCAGTTCTTC. It yields the protein CASRGGLSNEQFF.

V is TRBV24-1 and J is TRBJ1-2, with D tentatively TRBD1 (6 bases). This CDR3 has 14 residues. The germline V gene has CDR1 KGHDR and CDR2 SFDVKD. Trimming stripped 0 bases from V and 2 bases from J, with 6 bases between. This CDR3 reads CATSDLGQNYGYTF. DNA for the CDR3: TGTGCCACCAGTGATTTGGGACAGAACTATGGCTACACCTTC.

This sequence joins TRBV5-1 and TRBJ1-1; D gene unclear. In germline, CDR1 is SGHRS, CDR2 YFSETQ. The V gene lost 1 base and the J gene lost 8 bases, with 12 bases spanning the gap. The CDR3 is 13 residues long. CDR3 in amino acids: CASSLIGGPEAFF. CDR3 nucleotides: TGCGCCAGCAGCTTGATAGGAGGGCCCGAAGCTTTCTTT. The full variable domain, rest sourced from reference TRBV5-1 and TRBJ1-1, is KAGVTQTPRYLIKTRGQQVTLSCSPISGHRSVSWYQQTPGQGLQFLFEYFSETQRNKGNFPGRFSGRQFSNSRSEMNVSTLELGDSALYLCASSLIGGPEAFFGQGTRLTVV.

The chain is built from TRBV2 and TRBJ1-2; D uncertain. This CDR3 has 15 amino acids. V lost 1 base and J 2 bases, leaving 11 bases between the germline ends. The germline V gene encodes CDR1 SNHLY and CDR2 FYNNEI. The CDR3 DNA reads as TGTGCCAGCAGTGAAGTAGGACGGAGGAACTATGGCTACACCTTC. Translating gives CASSEVGRRNYGYTF. The whole variable domain, filled in from reference TRBV2 and TRBJ1-2, reads EPEVTQTPSHQVTQMGQEVILRCVPISNHLYFYWYRQILGQKVEFLVSFYNNEISEKSEIFDDQFSVERPDGSNFTLKIRSTKLEDSAMYFCASSEVGRRNYGYTFGSGTRLTVV.

J is TRBJ2-3 and V is TRBV27, with 11 bases identical to TRBD2. V trimming: 5 bases; J trimming: 2 bases; junction bases outside the gene matches: 6. This CDR3 contains 16 residues. Germline V gene sequence: CDR1 MNHEY, CDR2 SMNVEV (reference sequence). CDR3 in DNA: TGTGCCAGCAGTCGTCCTAGCGGGGGGCCCACAGATACGCAGTATTTT. Its translation is CASSRPSGGPTDTQYF.

The chain carries TRBV6-6 and TRBJ2-7, with TRBD1 matching 7 bases. Germline lookup yields CDR1 MNHNY and CDR2 SVGAGI (reference sequence). The CDR3 sequence is 15 residues long. Losses at the gene ends were 8 bases for V and 1 base for J; bases not matched to a gene: 11. CDR3 nucleotide sequence: TGTGCCAGCCAGTCTGACAGGGAATATTCCTACGAGCAGTACTTC. Translation gives CASQSDREYSYEQYF.

This sequence joins TRBV3-1 (or the pseudogene TRBV3-2) and TRBJ1-1, with 7 bases lining up with TRBD1. The CDR3 loop spans 16 amino acids. The trim removed 1 base at V and 5 bases at J, leaving 10 bases unmatched. Germline V gene data show CDR1 as LGHDT and CDR2 as YNNKEL (reference sequence). The CDR3 DNA is TGTGCCAGCAGCCAAGCCTGGGGACAGCGTAGGACTGAAGCTTTCTTT. Encoded protein: CASSQAWGQRRTEAFF.

The CDR3, as DNA: TGTGCCAGCAGCCCAAGCGGGGCCTACAATGAGCAGTTCTTC. Its protein is CASSPSGAYNEQFF. The gene calls are TRBV2 and TRBJ2-1; 7 bases are a match to TRBD2. The CDR3 sequence is 14 residues long. Germline trimming cut 6 bases from V and 2 bases from J; bases unmatched to any gene: 4. Germline CDR1 and CDR2: SNHLY and FYNNEI.

The rearrangement links TRBV11-2 to TRBJ2-1; 16 nucleotides line up with TRBD2. The J segment lost 0 bases and the V segment lost 6 bases, leaving 5 bases of the junction unmatched. Germline-derived CDR1 and CDR2 are SGHAT and FQNNGV. The CDR3 loop spans 18 amino acids. The CDR3 loop is CASSWGLAGGGSYNEQFF. The DNA of the CDR3 is TGTGCCAGCAGTTGGGGACTAGCGGGAGGGGGCTCCTACAATGAGCAGTTCTTC.

The chain joins TRBV6-5 to TRBJ2-4; 10 positions agree with TRBD2. Looked up from germline, CDR1 is MNHEY and CDR2 is SVGAGI. The CDR3 contains 15 residues. After removal of 10 bases from V and 1 base from J, the junction contained 7 bases not matched to a gene. The CDR3 loop reads CATKAGGPAKNIQYF. CDR3 in DNA: TGTGCCACCAAAGCGGGAGGGCCCGCCAAAAACATTCAGTACTTC.